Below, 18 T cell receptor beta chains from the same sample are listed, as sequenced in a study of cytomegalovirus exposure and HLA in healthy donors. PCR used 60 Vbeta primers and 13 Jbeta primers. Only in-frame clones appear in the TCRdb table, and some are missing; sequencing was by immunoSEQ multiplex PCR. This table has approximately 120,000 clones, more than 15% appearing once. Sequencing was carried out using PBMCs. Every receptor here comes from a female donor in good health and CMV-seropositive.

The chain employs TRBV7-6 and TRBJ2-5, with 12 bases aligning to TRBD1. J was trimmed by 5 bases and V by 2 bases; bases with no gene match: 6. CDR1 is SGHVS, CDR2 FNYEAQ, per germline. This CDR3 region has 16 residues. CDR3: CASSLPGQGAGETQYF. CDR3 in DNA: TGTGCCAGCAGCTTACCGGGACAGGGGGCGGGGGAGACCCAGTACTTC.

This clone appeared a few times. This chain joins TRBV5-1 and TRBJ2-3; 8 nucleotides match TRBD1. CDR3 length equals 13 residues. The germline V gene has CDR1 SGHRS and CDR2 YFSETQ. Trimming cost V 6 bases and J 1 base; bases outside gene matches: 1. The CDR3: CASKGQGTDTQYF. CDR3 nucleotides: TGCGCCAGCAAGGGACAGGGCACAGATACGCAGTATTTT.

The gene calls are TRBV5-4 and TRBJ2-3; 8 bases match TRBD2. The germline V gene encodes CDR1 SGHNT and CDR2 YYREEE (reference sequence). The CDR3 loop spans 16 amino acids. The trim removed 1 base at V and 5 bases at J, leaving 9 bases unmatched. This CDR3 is CASSLQYGGAGDTQYF. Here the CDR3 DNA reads TGTGCCAGCAGCTTGCAGTACGGGGGGGCCGGAGATACGCAGTATTTT.

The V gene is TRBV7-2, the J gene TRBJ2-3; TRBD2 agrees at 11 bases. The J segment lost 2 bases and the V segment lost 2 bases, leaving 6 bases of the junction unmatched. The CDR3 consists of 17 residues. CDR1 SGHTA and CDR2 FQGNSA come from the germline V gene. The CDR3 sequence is CASSLLAGGPSTDTQYF. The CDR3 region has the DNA TGTGCCAGCAGCTTACTAGCGGGGGGTCCGTCCACAGATACGCAGTATTTT.

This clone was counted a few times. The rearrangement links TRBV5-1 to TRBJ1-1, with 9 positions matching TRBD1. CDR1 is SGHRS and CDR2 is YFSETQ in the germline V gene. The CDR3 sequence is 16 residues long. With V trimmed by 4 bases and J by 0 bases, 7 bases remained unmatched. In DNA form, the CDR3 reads TGCGCCAGCAGCGGAGGGACAGGGAGAATGAACACTGAAGCTTTCTTT. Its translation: CASSGGTGRMNTEAFF.

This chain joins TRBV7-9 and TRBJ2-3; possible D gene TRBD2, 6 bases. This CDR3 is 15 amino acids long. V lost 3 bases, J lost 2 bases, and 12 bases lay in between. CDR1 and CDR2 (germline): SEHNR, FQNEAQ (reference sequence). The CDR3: CASSLQQDYTDTQYF. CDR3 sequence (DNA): TGTGCCAGCAGCTTGCAGCAGGACTACACAGATACGCAGTATTTT.

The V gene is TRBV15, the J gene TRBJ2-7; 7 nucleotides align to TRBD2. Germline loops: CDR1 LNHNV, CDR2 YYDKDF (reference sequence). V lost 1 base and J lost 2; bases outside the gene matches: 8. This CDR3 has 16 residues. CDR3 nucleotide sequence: TGTGCCACCAGCAGAGGCCCAGGGAGGGTGGCCTACGAGCAGTACTTC. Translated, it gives CATSRGPGRVAYEQYF. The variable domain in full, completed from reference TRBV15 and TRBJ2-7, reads DAMVIQNPRYQVTQFGKPVTLSCSQTLNHNVMYWYQQKSSQAPKLLFHYYDKDFNNEADTPDNFQSRRPNTSFCFLDIRSPGLGDTAMYLCATSRGPGRVAYEQYFGPGTRLTVT.

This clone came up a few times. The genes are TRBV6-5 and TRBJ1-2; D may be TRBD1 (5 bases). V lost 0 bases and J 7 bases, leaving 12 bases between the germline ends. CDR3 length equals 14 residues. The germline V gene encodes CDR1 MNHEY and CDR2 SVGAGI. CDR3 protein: CASSYSRQGLGYTF. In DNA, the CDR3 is TGTGCCAGCAGTTACTCGAGGCAGGGCCTTGGCTACACCTTC.

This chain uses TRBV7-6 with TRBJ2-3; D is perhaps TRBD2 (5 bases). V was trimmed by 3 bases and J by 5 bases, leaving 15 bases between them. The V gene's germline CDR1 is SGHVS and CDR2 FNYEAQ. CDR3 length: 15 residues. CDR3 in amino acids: CASSFTGSSGDTQYF. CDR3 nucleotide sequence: TGTGCCAGCAGCTTTACGGGATCCTCTGGAGATACGCAGTATTTT.

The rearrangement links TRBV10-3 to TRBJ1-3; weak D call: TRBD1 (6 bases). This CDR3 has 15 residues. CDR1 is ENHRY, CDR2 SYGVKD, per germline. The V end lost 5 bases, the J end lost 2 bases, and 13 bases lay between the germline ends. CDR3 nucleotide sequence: TGTGCCATCAGTAGACAGGCATCAGCTGGAAACACCATATATTTT. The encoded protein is CAISRQASAGNTIYF.

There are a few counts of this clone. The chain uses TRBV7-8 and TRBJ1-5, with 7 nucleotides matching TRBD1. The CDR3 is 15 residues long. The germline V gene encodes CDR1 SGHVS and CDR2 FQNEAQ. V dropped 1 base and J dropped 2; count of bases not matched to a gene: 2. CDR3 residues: CASSLDRGGNQPQHF. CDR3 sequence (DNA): TGTGCCAGCAGCTTAGACAGGGGTGGCAATCAGCCCCAGCATTTT.

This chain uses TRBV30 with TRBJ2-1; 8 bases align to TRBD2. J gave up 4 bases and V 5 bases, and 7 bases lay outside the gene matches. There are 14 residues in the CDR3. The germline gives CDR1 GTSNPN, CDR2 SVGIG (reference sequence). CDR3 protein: CAWGGRLPYNEQFF. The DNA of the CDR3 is TGTGCCTGGGGCGGGAGGCTCCCTTACAATGAGCAGTTCTTC.

Here the CDR3 reads CASSILSGNQPQHF. CDR3 coding DNA: TGTGCCAGTAGTATTTTGTCGGGCAATCAGCCCCAGCATTTT. The chain employs TRBV19 and TRBJ1-5; no clear D gene. The CDR3 spans 14 residues. The germline V gene encodes CDR1 LNHDA and CDR2 SQIVND (reference sequence). Trimming shortened V by 3 bases and J by 2 bases, and 8 bases separated the two germline ends.

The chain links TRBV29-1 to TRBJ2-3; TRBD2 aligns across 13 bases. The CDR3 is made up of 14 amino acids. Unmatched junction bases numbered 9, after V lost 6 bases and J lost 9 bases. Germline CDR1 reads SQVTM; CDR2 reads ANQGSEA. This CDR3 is CSVGGGTSGTTQYF. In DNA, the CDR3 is TGCAGCGTCGGGGGGGGGACTAGCGGGACGACGCAGTATTTT.

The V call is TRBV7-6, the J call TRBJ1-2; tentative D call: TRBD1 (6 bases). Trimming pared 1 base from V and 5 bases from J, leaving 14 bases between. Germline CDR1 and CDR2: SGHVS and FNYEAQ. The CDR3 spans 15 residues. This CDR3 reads CASSLGQGLDYGYTF. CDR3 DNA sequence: TGTGCCAGCAGCTTAGGTCAGGGGCTGGATTATGGCTACACCTTC.

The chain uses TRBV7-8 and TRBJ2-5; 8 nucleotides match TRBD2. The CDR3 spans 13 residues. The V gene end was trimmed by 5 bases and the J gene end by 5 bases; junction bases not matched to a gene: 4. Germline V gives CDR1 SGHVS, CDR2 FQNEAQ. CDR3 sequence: CASSISGSETQYF. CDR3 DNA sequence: TGTGCCAGCAGCATCAGCGGGAGCGAGACCCAGTACTTC.

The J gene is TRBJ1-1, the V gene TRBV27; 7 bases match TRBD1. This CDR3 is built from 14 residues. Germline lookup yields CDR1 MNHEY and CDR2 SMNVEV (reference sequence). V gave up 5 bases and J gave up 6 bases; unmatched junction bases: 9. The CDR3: CASSIYQGVSEAFF. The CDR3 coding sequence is TGTGCCAGCAGTATATACCAGGGGGTCTCTGAAGCTTTCTTT.

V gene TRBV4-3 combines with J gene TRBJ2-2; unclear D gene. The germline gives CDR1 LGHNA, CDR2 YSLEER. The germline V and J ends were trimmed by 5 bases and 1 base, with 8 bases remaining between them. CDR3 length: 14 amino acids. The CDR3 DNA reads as TGCGCCAGCAGCTCTAATCGGAACACCGGGGAGCTGTTTTTT. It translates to CASSSNRNTGELFF.